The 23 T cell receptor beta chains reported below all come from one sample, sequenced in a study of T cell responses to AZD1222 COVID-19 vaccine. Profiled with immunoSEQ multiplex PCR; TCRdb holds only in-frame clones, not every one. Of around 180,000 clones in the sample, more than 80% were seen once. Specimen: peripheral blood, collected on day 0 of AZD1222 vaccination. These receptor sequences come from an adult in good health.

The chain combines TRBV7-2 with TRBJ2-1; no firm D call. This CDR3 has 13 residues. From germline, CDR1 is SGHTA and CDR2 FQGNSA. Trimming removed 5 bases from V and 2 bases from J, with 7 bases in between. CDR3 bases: TGTGCCAGCAGCCCAGCCACCTACAATGAGCAGTTCTTC. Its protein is CASSPATYNEQFF.

The chain's CDR3 is CSADKQGNPTDTQYF. The DNA for the CDR3 is TGCAGCGCCGATAAACAGGGGAACCCTACAGATACGCAGTATTTT. The gene calls are TRBV29-1 and TRBJ2-3, with 7 bases lining up with TRBD1. This CDR3 is 15 amino acids long. The ends lost 7 bases at V and 3 bases at J; junction bases unmatched: 13. The germline V gene encodes CDR1 SQVTM and CDR2 ANQGSEA.

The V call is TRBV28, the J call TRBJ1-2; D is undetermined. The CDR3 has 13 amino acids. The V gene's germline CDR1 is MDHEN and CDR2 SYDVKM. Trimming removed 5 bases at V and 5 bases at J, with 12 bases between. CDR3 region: CASSPNVLYGYTF. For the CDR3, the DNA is TGTGCCAGCAGTCCAAACGTACTTTATGGCTACACCTTC.

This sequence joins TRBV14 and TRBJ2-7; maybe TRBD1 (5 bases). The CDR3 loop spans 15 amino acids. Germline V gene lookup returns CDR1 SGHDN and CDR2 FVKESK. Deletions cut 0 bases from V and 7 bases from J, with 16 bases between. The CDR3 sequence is CASSQDLGGQGEQYF. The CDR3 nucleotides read TGTGCCAGCAGCCAAGATCTAGGCGGTCAGGGAGAGCAGTACTTC.

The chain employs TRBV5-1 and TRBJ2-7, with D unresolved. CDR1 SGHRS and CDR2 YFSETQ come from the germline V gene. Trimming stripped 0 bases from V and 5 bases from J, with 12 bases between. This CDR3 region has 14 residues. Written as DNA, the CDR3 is TGCGCCAGCAGCTTGGGGGCTAGTAAAGACGAGCAGTACTTC. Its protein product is CASSLGASKDEQYF. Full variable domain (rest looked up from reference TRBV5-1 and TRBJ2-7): KAGVTQTPRYLIKTRGQQVTLSCSPISGHRSVSWYQQTPGQGLQFLFEYFSETQRNKGNFPGRFSGRQFSNSRSEMNVSTLELGDSALYLCASSLGASKDEQYFGPGTRLTVT.

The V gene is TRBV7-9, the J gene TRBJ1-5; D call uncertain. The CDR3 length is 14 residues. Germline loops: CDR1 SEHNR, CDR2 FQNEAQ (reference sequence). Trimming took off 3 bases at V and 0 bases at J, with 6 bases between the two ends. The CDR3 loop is CASSLKSSNQPQHF. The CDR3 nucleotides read TGTGCCAGCAGCTTGAAAAGTAGCAATCAGCCCCAGCATTTT.

CDR3 DNA: TGCAGCGTTGGGGGGTCATCCCTCTCGGGGCAGTTCTTC. Amino acids: CSVGGSSLSGQFF. V gene TRBV29-1 combines with J gene TRBJ2-1; D tentatively reads TRBD1 or TRBD2 (5 bases each). From germline, CDR1 is SQVTM and CDR2 ANQGSEA. Between the trimmed V and J ends, which lost 4 bases and 12 bases, there was a span of 19 bases. This CDR3 is built from 13 residues.

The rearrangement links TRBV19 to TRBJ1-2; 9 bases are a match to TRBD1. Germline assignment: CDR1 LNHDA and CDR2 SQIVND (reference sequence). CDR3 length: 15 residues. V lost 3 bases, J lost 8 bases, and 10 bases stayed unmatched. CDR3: CASSIQLPGQGGYTF. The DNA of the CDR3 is TGTGCCAGTAGTATCCAACTGCCGGGACAGGGCGGCTACACCTTC. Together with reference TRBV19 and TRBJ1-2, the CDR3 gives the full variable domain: DGGITQSPKYLFRKEGQNVTLSCEQNLNHDAMYWYRQDPGQGLRLIYYSQIVNDFQKGDIAEGYSVSREKKESFPLTVTSAQKNPTAFYLCASSIQLPGQGGYTFGSGTRLTVV.

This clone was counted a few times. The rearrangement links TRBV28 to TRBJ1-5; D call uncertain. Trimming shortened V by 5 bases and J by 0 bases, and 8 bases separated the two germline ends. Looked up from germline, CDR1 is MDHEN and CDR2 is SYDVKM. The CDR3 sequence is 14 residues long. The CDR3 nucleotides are TGTGCCAGCAGTCCCGCGTATAGCAATCAGCCCCAGCATTTT. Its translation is CASSPAYSNQPQHF.

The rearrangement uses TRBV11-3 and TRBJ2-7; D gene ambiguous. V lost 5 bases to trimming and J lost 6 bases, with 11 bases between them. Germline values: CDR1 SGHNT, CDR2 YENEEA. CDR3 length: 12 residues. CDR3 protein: CASSHDLGEQYF. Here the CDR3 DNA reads TGTGCCAGCAGCCACGACTTAGGCGAGCAGTACTTC. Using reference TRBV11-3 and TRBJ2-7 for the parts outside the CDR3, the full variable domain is EAGVVQSPRYKIIEKKQPVAFWCNPISGHNTLYWYLQNLGQGPELLIRYENEEAVDDSQLPKDRFSAERLKGVDSTLKIQPAELGDSAVYLCASSHDLGEQYFGPGTRLTVT.

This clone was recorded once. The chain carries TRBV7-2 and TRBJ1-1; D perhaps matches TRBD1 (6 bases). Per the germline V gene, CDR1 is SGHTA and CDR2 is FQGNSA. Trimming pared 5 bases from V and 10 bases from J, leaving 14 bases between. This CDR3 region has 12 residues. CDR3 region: CASSPRGEGAFF. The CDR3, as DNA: TGTGCCAGCAGCCCCAGGGGAGAGGGAGCTTTCTTT.

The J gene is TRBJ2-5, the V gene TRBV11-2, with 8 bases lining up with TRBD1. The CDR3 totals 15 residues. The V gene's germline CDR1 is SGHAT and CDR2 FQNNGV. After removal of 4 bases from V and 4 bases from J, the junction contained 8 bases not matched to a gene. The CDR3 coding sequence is TGTGCCAGCAGCTCACCGGGAACAGGGGGAGAGACCCAGTACTTC. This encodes CASSSPGTGGETQYF.

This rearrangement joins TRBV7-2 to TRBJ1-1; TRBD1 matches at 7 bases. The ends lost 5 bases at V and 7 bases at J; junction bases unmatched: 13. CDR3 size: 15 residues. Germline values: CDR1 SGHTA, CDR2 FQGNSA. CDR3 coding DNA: TGTGCCAGCAGCCCAGGTCGGGACAGCTTGGTTGAAGCTTTCTTT. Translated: CASSPGRDSLVEAFF.

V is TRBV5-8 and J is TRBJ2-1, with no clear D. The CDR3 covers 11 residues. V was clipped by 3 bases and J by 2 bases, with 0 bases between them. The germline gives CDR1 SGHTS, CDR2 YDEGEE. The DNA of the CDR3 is TGTGCCAGCAGCTCCTACAATGAGCAGTTCTTC. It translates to CASSSYNEQFF.

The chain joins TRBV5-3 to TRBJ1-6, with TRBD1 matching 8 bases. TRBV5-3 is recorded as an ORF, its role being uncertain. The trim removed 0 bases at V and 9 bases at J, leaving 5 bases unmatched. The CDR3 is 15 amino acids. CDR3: CARSLAQGARSPLHF. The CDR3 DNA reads TGTGCCAGAAGCTTGGCGCAGGGGGCCCGTTCACCCCTCCACTTT.

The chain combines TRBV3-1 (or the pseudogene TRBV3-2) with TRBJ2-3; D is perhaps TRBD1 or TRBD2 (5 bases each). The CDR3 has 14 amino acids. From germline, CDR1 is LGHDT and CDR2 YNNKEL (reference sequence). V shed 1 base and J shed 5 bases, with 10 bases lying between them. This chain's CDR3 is CASSQGGIVDTQYF. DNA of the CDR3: TGTGCCAGCAGCCAAGGGGGGATAGTAGATACGCAGTATTTT.

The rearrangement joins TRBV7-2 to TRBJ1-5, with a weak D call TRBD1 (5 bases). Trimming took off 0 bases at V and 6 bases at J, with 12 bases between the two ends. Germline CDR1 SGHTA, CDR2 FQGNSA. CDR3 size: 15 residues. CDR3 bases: TGTGCCAGCAGCTTAGCGTCCGGGGGGATTCAGCCCCAGCATTTT. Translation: CASSLASGGIQPQHF.

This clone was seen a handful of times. For the CDR3, the DNA is TGTGCCAGCAGCTTAGTGGTGACGACCTCCTACGAGCAGTACTTC. It is translated as CASSLVVTTSYEQYF. The genes are TRBV7-2 and TRBJ2-7; no clear D. The germline V and J ends were trimmed by 1 base and 0 bases, with 10 bases remaining between them. This CDR3 is built from 15 residues. In germline, CDR1 is SGHTA, CDR2 FQGNSA. The complete variable domain, with remaining parts taken from reference TRBV7-2 and TRBJ2-7, reads GAGVSQSPSNKVTEKGKDVELRCDPISGHTALYWYRQSLGQGLEFLIYFQGNSAPDKSGLPSDRFSAERTGGSVSTLTIQRTQQEDSAVYLCASSLVVTTSYEQYFGPGTRLTVT.

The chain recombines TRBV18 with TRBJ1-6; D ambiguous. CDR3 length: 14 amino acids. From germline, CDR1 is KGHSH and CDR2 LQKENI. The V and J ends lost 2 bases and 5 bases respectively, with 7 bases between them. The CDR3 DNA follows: TGTGCCAGCTCACCAACGGCGGATAATTCACCCCTCCACTTT. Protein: CASSPTADNSPLHF.

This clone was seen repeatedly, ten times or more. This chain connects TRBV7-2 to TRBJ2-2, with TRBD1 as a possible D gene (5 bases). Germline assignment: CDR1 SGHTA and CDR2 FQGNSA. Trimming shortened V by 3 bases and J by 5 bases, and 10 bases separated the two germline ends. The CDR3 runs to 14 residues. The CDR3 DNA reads TGTGCCAGCAGCTTTAGTCAGGGAACCGGGGAGCTGTTTTTT. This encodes CASSFSQGTGELFF.

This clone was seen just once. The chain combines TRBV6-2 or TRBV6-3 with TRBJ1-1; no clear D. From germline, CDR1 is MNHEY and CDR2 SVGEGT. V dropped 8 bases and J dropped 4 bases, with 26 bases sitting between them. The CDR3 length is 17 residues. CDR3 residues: CASGPRHRVLDFTEAFF. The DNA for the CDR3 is TGTGCCAGCGGCCCGAGACACCGGGTACTTGATTTCACTGAAGCTTTCTTT.

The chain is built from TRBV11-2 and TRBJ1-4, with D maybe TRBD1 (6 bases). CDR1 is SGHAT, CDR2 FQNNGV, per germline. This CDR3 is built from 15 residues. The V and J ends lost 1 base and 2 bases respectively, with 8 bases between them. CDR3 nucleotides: TGTGCCAGCAGCTTAGTAAGGGGGACTAATGAAAAACTGTTTTTT. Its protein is CASSLVRGTNEKLFF. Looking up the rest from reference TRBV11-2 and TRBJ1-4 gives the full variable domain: EAGVAQSPRYKIIEKRQSVAFWCNPISGHATLYWYQQILGQGPKLLIQFQNNGVVDDSQLPKDRFSAERLKGVDSTLKIQPAKLEDSAVYLCASSLVRGTNEKLFFGSGTQLSVL.

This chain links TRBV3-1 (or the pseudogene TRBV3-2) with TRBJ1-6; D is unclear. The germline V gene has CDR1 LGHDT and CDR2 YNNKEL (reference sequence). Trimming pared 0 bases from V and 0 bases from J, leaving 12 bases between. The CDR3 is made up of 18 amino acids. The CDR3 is CASSQDLGGISYNSPLHF. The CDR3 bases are TGTGCCAGCAGCCAAGATCTTGGCGGAATCTCCTATAATTCACCCCTCCACTTT.